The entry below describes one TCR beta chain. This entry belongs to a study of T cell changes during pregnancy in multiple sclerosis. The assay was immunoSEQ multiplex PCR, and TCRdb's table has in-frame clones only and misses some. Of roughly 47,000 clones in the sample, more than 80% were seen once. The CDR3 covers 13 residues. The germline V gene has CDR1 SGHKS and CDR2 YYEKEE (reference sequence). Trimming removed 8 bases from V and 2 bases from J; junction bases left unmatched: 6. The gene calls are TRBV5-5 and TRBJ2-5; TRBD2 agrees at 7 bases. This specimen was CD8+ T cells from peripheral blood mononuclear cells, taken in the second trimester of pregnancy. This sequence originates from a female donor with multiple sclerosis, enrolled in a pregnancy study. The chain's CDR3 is CASRGLLQETQYF. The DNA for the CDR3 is TGTGCCAGTCGGGGACTATTACAAGAGACCCAGTACTTC.